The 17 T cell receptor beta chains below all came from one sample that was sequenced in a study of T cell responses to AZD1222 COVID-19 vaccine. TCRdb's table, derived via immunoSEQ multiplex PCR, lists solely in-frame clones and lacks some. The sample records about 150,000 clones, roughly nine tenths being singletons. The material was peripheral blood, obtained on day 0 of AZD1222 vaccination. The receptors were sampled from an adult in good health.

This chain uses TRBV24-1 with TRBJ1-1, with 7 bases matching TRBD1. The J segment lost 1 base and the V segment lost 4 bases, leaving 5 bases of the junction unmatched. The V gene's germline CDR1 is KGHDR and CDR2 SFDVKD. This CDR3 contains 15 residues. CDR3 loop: CATSESDRENTEAFF. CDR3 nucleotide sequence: TGTGCCACCAGTGAAAGCGACAGGGAGAACACTGAAGCTTTCTTT.

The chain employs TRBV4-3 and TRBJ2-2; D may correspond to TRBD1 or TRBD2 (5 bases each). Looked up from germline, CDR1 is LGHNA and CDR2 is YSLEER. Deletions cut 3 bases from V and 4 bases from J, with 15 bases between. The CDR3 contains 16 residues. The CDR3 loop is CASSQVRDGSTGELFF. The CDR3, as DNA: TGCGCCAGCAGCCAGGTACGGGACGGATCCACCGGGGAGCTGTTTTTT.

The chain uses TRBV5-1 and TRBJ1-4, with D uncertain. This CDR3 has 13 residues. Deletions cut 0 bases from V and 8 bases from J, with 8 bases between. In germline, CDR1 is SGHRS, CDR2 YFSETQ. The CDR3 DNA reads TGCGCCAGCAGCTTGGTTTTGGGGGAAAAACTGTTTTTT. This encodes CASSLVLGEKLFF. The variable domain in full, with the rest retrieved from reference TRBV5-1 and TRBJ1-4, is KAGVTQTPRYLIKTRGQQVTLSCSPISGHRSVSWYQQTPGQGLQFLFEYFSETQRNKGNFPGRFSGRQFSNSRSEMNVSTLELGDSALYLCASSLVLGEKLFFGSGTQLSVL.

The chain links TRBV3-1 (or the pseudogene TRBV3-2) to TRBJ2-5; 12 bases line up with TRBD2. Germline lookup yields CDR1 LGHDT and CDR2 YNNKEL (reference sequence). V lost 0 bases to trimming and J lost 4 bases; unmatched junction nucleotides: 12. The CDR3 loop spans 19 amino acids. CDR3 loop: CASSQDWSRLAGGLETQYF. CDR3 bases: TGTGCCAGCAGCCAAGATTGGAGTAGGCTAGCGGGGGGGCTAGAGACCCAGTACTTC.

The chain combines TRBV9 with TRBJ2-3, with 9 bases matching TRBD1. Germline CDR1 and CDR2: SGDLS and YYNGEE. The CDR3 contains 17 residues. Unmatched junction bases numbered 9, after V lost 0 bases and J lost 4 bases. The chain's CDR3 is CASSVGFYRGQADTQYF. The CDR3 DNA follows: TGTGCCAGCAGCGTAGGATTTTACAGGGGGCAGGCAGATACGCAGTATTTT.

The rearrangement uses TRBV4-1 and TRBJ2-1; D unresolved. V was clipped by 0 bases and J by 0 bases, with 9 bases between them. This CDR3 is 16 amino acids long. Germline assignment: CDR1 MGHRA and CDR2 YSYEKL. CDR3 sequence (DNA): TGCGCCAGCAGCCAAGATTCCGGTATCTCCTACAATGAGCAGTTCTTC. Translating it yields CASSQDSGISYNEQFF.

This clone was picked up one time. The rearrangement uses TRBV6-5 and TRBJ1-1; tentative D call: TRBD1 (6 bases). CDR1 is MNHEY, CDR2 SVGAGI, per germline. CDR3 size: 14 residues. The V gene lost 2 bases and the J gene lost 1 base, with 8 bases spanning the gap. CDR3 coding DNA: TGTGCCAGCAGTTACACGACAGGGAACACTGAAGCTTTCTTT. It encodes CASSYTTGNTEAFF.

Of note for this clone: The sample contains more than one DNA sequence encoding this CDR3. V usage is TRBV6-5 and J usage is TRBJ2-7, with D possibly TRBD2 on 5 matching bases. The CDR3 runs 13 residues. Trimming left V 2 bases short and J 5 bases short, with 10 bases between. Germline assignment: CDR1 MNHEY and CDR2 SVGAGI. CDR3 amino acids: CASSYGSGNEQYF. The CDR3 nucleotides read TGTGCCAGCAGTTACGGGAGCGGCAACGAGCAGTACTTC.

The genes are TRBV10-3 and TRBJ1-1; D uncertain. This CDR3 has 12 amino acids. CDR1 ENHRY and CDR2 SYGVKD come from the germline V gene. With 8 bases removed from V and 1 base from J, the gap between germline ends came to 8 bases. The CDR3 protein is CAIRRGNTEAFF. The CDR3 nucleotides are TGTGCCATCCGGCGGGGGAACACTGAAGCTTTCTTT.

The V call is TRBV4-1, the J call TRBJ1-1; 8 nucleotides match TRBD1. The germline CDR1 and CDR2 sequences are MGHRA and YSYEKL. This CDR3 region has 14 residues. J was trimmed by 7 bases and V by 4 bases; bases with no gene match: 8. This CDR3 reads CASSPDRGLSEAFF. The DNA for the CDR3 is TGCGCCAGCAGCCCCGACAGGGGTTTGAGTGAAGCTTTCTTT.

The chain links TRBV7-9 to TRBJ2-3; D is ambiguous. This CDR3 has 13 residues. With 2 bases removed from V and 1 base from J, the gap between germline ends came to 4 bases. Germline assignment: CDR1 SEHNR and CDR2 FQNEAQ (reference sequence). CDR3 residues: CASSLYGTDTQYF. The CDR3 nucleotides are TGTGCCAGCAGCTTATATGGCACAGATACGCAGTATTTT. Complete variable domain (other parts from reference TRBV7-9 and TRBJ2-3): DTGVSQNPRHKITKRGQNVTFRCDPISEHNRLYWYRQTLGQGPEFLTYFQNEAQLEKSRLLSDRFSAERPKGSFSTLEIQRTEQGDSAMYLCASSLYGTDTQYFGPGTRLTVL.

CDR3 sequence (DNA): TGCGCCAGCAGCTGGGGGACAGGGCGGGGAGAGACCCAGTACTTC. Its translation: CASSWGTGRGETQYF. The chain is built from TRBV5-1 and TRBJ2-5, with TRBD1 matching 9 bases. Trimming removed 3 bases from V and 4 bases from J; junction bases left unmatched: 7. Per germline, CDR1 SGHRS and CDR2 YFSETQ. The CDR3 totals 15 residues. Full variable domain (outside the CDR3, taken from reference TRBV5-1 and TRBJ2-5): KAGVTQTPRYLIKTRGQQVTLSCSPISGHRSVSWYQQTPGQGLQFLFEYFSETQRNKGNFPGRFSGRQFSNSRSEMNVSTLELGDSALYLCASSWGTGRGETQYFGPGTRLLVL.

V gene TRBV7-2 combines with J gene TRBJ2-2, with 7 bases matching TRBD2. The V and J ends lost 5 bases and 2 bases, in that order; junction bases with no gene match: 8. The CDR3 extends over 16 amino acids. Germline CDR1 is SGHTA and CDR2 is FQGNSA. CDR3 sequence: CASSRTLAINTGELFF. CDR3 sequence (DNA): TGTGCCAGCAGCCGTACACTAGCGATAAACACCGGGGAGCTGTTTTTT. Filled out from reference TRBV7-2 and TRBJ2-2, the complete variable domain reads GAGVSQSPSNKVTEKGKDVELRCDPISGHTALYWYRQSLGQGLEFLIYFQGNSAPDKSGLPSDRFSAERTGGSVSTLTIQRTQQEDSAVYLCASSRTLAINTGELFFGEGSRLTVL.

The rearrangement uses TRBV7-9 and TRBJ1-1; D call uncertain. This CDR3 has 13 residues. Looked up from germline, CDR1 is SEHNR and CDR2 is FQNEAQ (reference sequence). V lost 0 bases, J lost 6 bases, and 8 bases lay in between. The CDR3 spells CASSLASVPEAFF. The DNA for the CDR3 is TGTGCCAGCAGCTTAGCGAGCGTGCCTGAAGCTTTCTTT.

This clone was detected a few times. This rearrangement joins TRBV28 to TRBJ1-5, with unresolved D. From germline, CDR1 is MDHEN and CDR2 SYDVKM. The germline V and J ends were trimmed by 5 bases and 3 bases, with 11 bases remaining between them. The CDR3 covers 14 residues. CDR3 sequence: CASSPYMINQPQHF. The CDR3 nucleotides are TGTGCCAGCAGTCCTTACATGATCAATCAGCCCCAGCATTTT.

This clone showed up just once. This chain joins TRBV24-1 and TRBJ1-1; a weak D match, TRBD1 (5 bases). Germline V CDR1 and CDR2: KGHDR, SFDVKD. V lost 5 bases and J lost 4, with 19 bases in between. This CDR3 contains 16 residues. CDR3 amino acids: CATSGKGRQAGTEAFF. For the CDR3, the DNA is TGTGCCACCAGTGGGAAGGGACGGCAGGCGGGCACTGAAGCTTTCTTT.

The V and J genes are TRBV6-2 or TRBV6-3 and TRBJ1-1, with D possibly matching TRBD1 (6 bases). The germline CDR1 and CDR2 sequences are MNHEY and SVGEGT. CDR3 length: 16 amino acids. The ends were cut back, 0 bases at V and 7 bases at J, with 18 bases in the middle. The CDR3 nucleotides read TGTGCCAGCAGTTACTCGGGACACTTCCTACGTTTTGAAGCTTTCTTT. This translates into CASSYSGHFLRFEAFF.